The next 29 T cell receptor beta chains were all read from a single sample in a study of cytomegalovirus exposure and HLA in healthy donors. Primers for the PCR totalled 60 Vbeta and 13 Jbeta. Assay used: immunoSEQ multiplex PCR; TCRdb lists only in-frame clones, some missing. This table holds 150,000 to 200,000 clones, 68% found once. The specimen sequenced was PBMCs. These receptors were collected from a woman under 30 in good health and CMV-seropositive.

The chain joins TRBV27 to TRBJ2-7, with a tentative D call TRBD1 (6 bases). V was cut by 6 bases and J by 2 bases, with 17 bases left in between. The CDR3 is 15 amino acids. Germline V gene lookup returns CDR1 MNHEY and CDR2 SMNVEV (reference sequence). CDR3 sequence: CASSRGGGATYEQYF. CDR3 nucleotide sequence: TGTGCCAGCAGCCGTGGGGGCGGAGCTACCTACGAGCAGTACTTC.

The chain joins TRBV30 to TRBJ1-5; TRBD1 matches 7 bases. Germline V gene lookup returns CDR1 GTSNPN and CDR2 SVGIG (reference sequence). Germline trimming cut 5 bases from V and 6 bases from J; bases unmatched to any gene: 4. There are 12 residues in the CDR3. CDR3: CAWSGGGQPQHF. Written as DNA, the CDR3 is TGTGCCTGGTCAGGGGGTGGTCAGCCCCAGCATTTT. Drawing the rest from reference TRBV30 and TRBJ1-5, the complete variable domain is SQTIHQWPATLVQPVGSPLSLECTVEGTSNPNLYWYRQAAGRGLQLLFYSVGIGQISSEVPQNLSASRPQDRQFILSSKKLLLSDSGFYLCAWSGGGQPQHFGDGTRLSIL.

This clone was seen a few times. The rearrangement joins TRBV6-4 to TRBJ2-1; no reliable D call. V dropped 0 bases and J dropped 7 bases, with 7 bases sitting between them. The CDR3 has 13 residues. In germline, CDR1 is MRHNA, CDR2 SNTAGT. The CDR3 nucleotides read TGTGCCAGCAGTGACTCGAGCGTAAATGAGCAGTTCTTC. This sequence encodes CASSDSSVNEQFF.

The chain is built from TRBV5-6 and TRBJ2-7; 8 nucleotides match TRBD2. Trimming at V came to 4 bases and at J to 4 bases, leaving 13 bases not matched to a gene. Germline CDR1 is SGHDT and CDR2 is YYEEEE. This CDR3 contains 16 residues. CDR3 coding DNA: TGTGCCAGCAGCCAACCGACTAGCGAGATGAGATACGAGCAGTACTTC. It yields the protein CASSQPTSEMRYEQYF.

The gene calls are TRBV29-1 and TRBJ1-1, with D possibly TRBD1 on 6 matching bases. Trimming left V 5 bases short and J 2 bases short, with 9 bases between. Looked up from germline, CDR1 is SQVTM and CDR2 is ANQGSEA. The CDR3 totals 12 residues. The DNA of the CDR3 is TGCAGCGTTCGGACAGTAAACACTGAAGCTTTCTTT. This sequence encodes CSVRTVNTEAFF.

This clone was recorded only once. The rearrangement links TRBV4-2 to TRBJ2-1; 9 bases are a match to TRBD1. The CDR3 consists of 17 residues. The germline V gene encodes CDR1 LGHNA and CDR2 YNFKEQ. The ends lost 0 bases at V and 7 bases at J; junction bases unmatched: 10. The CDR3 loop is CASSQELRDRVVNEQFF. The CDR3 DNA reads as TGTGCCAGCAGCCAAGAGCTTCGGGACAGGGTGGTAAATGAGCAGTTCTTC.

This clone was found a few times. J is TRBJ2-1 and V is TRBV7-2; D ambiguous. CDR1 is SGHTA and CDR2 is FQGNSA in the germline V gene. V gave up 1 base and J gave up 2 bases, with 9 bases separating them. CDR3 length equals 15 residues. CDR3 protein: CASSLESGTYNEQFF. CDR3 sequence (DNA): TGTGCCAGCAGCTTAGAATCAGGTACCTACAATGAGCAGTTCTTC.

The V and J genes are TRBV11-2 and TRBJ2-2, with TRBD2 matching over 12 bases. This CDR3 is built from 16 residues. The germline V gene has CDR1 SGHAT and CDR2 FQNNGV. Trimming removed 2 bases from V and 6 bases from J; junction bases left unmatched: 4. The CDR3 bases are TGTGCCAGCAGCTTAAGACTAGCGGGAGTTCCCGGGGAGCTGTTTTTT. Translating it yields CASSLRLAGVPGELFF.

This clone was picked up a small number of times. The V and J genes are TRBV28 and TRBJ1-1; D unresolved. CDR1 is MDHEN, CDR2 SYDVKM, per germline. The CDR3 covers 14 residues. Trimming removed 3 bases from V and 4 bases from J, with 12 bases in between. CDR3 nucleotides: TGTGCCAGCAGTTTCGACCCGCGGCGCACTGAAGCTTTCTTT. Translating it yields CASSFDPRRTEAFF.

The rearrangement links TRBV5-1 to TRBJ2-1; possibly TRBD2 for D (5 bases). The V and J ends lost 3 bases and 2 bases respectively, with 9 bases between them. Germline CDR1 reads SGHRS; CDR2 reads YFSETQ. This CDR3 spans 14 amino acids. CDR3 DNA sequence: TGCGCCAGCAGCTCGAGAGGGCCCTACAATGAGCAGTTCTTC. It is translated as CASSSRGPYNEQFF.

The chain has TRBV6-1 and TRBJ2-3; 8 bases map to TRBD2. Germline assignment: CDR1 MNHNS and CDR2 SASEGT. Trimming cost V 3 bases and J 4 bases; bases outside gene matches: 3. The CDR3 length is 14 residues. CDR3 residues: CASSDVLAADTQYF. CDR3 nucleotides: TGTGCCAGCAGTGATGTACTAGCGGCAGATACGCAGTATTTT.

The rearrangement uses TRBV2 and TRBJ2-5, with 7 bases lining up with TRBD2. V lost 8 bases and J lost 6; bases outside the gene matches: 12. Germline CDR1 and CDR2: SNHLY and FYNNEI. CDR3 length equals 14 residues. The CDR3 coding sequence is TGTGCCAGCGGGATCTCCGGGACTACGAAGACCCAGTACTTC. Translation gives CASGISGTTKTQYF.

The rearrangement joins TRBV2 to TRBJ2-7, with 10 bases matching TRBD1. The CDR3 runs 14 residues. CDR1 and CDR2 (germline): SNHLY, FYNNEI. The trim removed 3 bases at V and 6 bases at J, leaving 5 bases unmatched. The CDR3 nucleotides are TGTGCCAGCAGTGAGACAGGGGGCTGGGGCGAGCAGTACTTC. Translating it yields CASSETGGWGEQYF.

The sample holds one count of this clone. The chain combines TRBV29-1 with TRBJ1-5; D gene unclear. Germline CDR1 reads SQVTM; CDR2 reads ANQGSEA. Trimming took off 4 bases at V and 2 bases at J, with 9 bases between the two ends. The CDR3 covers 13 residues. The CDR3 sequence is CSVVERGNQPQHF. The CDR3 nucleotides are TGCAGCGTTGTAGAGCGGGGCAATCAGCCCCAGCATTTT.

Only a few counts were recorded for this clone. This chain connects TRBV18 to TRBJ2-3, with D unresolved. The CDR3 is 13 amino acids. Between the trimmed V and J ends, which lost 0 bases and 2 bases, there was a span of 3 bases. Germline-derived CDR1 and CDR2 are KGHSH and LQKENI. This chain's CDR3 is CASSPPNTDTQYF. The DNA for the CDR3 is TGTGCCAGCTCACCACCCAACACAGATACGCAGTATTTT.

The DNA for the CDR3 is TGCAGCGGAGGAAGGGGACACCTGAACACTGAAGCTTTCTTT. Amino acid sequence: CSGGRGHLNTEAFF. The V and J genes are TRBV29-1 and TRBJ1-1; weak D call: TRBD1 (6 bases). The V gene's germline CDR1 is SQVTM and CDR2 ANQGSEA. V lost 7 bases, J lost 0 bases, and 15 bases lay in between. The CDR3 runs 14 residues.

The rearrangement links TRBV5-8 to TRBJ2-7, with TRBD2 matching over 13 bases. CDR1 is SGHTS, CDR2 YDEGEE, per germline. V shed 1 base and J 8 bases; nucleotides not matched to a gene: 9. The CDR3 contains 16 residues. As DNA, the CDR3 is TGTGCCAGCAGCTTGTCTCAACTAGCGGGAGGGCCCAAGCAGTACTTC. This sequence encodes CASSLSQLAGGPKQYF.

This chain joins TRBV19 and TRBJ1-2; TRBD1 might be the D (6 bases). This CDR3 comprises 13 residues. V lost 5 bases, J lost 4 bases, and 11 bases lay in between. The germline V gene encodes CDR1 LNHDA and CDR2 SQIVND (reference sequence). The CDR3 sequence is CASSPGQTYGYTF. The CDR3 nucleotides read TGTGCCAGTAGTCCCGGACAGACCTATGGCTACACCTTC.

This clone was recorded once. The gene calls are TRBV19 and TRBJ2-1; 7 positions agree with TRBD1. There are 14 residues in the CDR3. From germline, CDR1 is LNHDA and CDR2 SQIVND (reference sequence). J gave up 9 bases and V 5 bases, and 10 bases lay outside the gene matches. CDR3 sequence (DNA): TGTGCCAGTAGTCCTTCAGGGACAGCTGGTGAGCAGTTCTTC. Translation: CASSPSGTAGEQFF.

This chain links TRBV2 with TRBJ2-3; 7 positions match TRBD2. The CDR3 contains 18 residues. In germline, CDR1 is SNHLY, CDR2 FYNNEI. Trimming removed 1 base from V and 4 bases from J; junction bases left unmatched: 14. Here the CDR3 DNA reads TGTGCCAGCAGTGAAGGGGGTTCGTGGGAGGGCCATGCAGATACGCAGTATTTT. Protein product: CASSEGGSWEGHADTQYF.

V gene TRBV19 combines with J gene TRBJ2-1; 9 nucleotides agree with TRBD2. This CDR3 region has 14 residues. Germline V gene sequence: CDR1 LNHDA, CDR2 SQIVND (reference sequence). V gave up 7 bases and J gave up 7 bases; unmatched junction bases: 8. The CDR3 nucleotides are TGTGCCAGTAATCGCGGGAGGGCCCAAAATGAGCAGTTCTTC. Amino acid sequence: CASNRGRAQNEQFF.

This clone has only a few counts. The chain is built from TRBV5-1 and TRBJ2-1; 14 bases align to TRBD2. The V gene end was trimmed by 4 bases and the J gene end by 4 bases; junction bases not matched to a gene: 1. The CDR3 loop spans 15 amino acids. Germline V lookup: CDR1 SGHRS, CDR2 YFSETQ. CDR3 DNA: TGCGCCAGCAGCCGGACTAGCGGGAGGTACAATGAGCAGTTCTTC. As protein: CASSRTSGRYNEQFF.

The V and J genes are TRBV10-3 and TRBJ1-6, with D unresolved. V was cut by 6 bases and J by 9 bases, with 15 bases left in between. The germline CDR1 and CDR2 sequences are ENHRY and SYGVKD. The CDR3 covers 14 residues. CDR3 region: CAIRLNTATSPLHF. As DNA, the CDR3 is TGTGCCATCAGGCTGAATACAGCTACTTCACCCCTCCACTTT.

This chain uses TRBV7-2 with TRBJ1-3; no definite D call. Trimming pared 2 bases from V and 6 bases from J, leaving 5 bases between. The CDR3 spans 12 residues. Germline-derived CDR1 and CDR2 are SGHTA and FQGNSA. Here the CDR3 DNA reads TGTGCCAGCAGCTTAACTATAAACACCATATATTTT. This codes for CASSLTINTIYF.

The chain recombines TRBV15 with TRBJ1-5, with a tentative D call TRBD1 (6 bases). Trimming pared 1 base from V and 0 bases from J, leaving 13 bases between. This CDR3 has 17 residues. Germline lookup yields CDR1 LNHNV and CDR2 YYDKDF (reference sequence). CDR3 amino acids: CATSRGLTGYSNQPQHF. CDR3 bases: TGTGCCACCAGCAGAGGCCTAACAGGGTATAGCAATCAGCCCCAGCATTTT. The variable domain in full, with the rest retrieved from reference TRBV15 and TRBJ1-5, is DAMVIQNPRYQVTQFGKPVTLSCSQTLNHNVMYWYQQKSSQAPKLLFHYYDKDFNNEADTPDNFQSRRPNTSFCFLDIRSPGLGDTAMYLCATSRGLTGYSNQPQHFGDGTRLSIL.

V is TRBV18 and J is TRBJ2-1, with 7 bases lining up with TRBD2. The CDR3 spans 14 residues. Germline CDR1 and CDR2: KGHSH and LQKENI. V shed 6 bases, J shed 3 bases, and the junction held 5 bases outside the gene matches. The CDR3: CASSATSVYNEQFF. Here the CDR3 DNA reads TGTGCCAGCTCGGCAACTAGCGTCTACAATGAGCAGTTCTTC.

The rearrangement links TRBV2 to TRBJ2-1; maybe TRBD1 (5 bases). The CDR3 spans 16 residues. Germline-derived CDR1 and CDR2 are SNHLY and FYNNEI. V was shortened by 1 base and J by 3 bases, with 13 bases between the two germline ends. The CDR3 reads CASSEGAGSLYNEQFF. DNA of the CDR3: TGTGCCAGCAGTGAAGGGGCAGGGTCCCTCTACAATGAGCAGTTCTTC.

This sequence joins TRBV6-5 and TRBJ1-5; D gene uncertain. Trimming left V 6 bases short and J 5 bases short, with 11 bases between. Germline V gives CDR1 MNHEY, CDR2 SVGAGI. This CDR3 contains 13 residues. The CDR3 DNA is TGTGCCAGCAGGCGGGGAGAGTATCAGCCCCAGCATTTT. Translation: CASRRGEYQPQHF.

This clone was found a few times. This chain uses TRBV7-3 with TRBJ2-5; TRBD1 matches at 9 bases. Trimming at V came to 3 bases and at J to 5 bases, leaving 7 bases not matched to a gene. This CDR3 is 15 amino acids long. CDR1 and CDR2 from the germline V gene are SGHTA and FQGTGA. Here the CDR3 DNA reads TGTGCCAGCAGCTTTACACAGGGGGCTTTCGAGACCCAGTACTTC. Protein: CASSFTQGAFETQYF. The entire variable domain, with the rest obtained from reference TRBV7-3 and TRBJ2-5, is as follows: GAGVSQTPSNKVTEKGKYVELRCDPISGHTALYWYRQSLGQGPEFLIYFQGTGAADDSGLPNDRFFAVRPEGSVSTLKIQRTERGDSAVYLCASSFTQGAFETQYFGPGTRLLVL.